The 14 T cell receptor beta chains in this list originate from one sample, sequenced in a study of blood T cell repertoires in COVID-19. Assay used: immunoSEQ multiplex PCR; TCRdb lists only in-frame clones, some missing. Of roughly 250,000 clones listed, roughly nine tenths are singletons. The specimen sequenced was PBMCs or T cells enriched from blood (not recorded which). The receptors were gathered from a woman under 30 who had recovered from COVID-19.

The CDR3 DNA follows: TGTGCCAGCAGCCGATCCGGGACAGGACTAACCTACGAGCAGTACTTC. Protein sequence: CASSRSGTGLTYEQYF. The chain has TRBV9 and TRBJ2-7; TRBD1 aligns across 8 bases. Germline V CDR1 and CDR2: SGDLS, YYNGEE. The V gene end was trimmed by 4 bases and the J gene end by 2 bases; junction bases not matched to a gene: 11. There are 16 residues in the CDR3.

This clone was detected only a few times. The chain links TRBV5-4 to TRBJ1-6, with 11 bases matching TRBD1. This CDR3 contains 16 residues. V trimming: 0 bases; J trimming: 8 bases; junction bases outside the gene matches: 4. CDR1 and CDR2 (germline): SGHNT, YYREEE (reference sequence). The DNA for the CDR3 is TGTGCCAGCAGCTTGGGGACAGGGGGCGCGTATTCACCCCTCCACTTT. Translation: CASSLGTGGAYSPLHF. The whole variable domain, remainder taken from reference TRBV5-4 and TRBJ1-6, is ETGVTQSPTHLIKTRGQQVTLRCSSQSGHNTVSWYQQALGQGPQFIFQYYREEENGRGNFPPRFSGLQFPNYSSELNVNALELDDSALYLCASSLGTGGAYSPLHFGNGTRLTVT.

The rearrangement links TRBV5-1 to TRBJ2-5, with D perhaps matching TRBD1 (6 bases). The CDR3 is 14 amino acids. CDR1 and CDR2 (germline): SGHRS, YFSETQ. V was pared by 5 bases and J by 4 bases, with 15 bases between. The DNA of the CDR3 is TGCGCCAGCAGGGAGCTTCAGGGGCGAGAGACCCAGTACTTC. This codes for CASRELQGRETQYF. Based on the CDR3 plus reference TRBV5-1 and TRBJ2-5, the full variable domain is KAGVTQTPRYLIKTRGQQVTLSCSPISGHRSVSWYQQTPGQGLQFLFEYFSETQRNKGNFPGRFSGRQFSNSRSEMNVSTLELGDSALYLCASRELQGRETQYFGPGTRLLVL.

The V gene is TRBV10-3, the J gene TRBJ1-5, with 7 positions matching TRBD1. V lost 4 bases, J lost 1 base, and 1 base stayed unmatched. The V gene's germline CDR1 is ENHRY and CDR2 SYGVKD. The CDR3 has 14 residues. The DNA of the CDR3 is TGTGCCATCAGTGCGGGACAGAGCAATCAGCCCCAGCATTTT. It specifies CAISAGQSNQPQHF.

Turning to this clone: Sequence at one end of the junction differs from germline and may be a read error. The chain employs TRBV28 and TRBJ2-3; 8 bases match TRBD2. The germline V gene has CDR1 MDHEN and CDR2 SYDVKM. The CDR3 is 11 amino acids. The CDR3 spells CASSYPSGTSF. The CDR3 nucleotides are TGTGCCAGCAGTTACCCCTCCGGGACTAGTTTT.

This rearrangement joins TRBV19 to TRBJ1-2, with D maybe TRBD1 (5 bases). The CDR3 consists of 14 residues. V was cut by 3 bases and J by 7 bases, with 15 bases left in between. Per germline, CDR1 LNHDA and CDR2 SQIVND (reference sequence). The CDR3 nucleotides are TGTGCCAGTAGTATGGCGAGGTGGGGACTTGGCTACACCTTC. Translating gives CASSMARWGLGYTF.

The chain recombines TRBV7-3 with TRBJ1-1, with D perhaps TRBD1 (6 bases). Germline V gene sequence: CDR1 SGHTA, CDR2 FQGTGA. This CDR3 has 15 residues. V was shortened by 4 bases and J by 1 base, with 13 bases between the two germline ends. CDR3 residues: CASSSSGQPNTEAFF. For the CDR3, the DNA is TGTGCCAGCAGCTCATCTGGACAGCCGAACACTGAAGCTTTCTTT.

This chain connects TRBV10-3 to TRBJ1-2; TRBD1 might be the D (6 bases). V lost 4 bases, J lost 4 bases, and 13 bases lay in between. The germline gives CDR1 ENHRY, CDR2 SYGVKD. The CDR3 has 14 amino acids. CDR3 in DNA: TGTGCCATCAGTGGGGCAGGGGCACCCTATGGCTACACCTTC. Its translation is CAISGAGAPYGYTF.

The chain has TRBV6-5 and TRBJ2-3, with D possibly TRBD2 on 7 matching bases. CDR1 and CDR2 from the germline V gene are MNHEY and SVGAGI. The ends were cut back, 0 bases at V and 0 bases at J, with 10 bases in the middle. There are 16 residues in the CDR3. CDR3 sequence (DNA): TGTGCCAGCAGTTACTCTCCGGGGGGCAGCACAGATACGCAGTATTTT. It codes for CASSYSPGGSTDTQYF.

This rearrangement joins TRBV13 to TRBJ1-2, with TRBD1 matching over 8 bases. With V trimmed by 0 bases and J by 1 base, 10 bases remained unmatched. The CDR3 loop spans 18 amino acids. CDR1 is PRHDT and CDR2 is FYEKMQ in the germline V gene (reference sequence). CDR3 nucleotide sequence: TGTGCCAGCAGCTTAGGCGGGCAGGGGGCGTTGGTTAACTATGGCTACACCTTC. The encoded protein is CASSLGGQGALVNYGYTF.

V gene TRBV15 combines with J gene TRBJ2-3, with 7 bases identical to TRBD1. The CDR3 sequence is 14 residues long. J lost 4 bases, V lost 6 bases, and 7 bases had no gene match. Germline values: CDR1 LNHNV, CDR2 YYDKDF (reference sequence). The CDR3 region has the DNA TGTGCCACCAGGCGCGACAGGGAGTCAGATACGCAGTATTTT. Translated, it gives CATRRDRESDTQYF.

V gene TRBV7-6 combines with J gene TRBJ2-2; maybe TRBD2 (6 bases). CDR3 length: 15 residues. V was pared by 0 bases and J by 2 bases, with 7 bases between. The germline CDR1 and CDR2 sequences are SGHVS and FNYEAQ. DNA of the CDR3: TGTGCCAGCAGCTTAGCGGGGGGTAACACCGGGGAGCTGTTTTTT. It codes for CASSLAGGNTGELFF.

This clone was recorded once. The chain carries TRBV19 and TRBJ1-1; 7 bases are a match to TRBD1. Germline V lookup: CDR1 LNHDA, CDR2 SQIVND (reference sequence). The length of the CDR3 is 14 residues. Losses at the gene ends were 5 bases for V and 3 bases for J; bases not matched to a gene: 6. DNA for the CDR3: TGTGCCAGTAGTCCGACAGGGCACGACACTGAAGCTTTCTTT. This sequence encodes CASSPTGHDTEAFF.

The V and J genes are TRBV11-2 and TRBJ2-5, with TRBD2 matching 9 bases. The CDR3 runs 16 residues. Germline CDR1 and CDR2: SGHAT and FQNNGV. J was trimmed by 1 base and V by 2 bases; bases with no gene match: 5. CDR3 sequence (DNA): TGTGCCAGCAGCTTATTTCTAGCGGGGAGCCAAGAGACCCAGTACTTC. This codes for CASSLFLAGSQETQYF.